This TCR beta chain was captured in a study of T cells in Graves' hyperthyroidism and ophthalmopathy (dated by TCRdb to 2018 to 2020). Regarding the complete study: Peripheral blood samples were taken at initial diagnosis, before any treatment was given. The paper describes TCR Vbeta CDR3 sequencing of fewer than 150 peripheral blood samples, made up of roughly 45 ophthalmopathy patients, around 78 hyperthyroidism patients and about 17 progressor patients. A discovery cohort of roughly 96 patients, 43 with Graves' ophthalmopathy and approximately 60 with stable Graves' hyperthyroidism, was used to find distinguishing TCR V-J signatures. Once sampling was done, hyperthyroidism patients were given methimazole at a starting dose of 30 mg daily, whereas ophthalmopathy patients were given high-dose intravenous methylprednisolone. The approximately 98 discovery patients were randomly divided into training and test sets at a 7:3 ratio. Thyroid tissue and blood T-cell repertoires from over 5 Graves' hyperthyroidism patients were also compared in the study. An independent validation cohort of fewer than 20 hyperthyroidism patients and about 15 patients who later progressed to ophthalmopathy tested prospective prediction of ophthalmopathy.

This clonotype was detected a few times. This clone's antigen is unknown. Base qualities are not provided; no much larger clone lies one nucleotide away. Beyond this particular receptor, the publication reports: Sample size was not statistically predetermined, and investigators were not blinded to group allocation. In validation, the model predicted progression to ophthalmopathy with approximately 69% sensitivity and around 72% specificity, a median of approximately 6.5 months before onset. Most expanded thyroid clonotypes (frequency above 0.001) were also detected in blood, suggesting blood repertoires may reflect thyroid immune responses. A 13 V-J signature model separated ophthalmopathy from stable hyperthyroidism, with nearly 90% sensitivity and about 81% specificity in cross-validation and 80%/75% in testing.

From the cysteine through the phenylalanine, the CDR3 covers 18 amino acids. Only the CDR3 portion is preserved as DNA: 54 bases, with reading frame beginning at the first base. At the junction V is shortened by 7 bases and J by 5 bases; bases outside the gene matches: 18. Stable Graves' hyperthyroidism was defined as no progression to ophthalmopathy during 18 months of follow-up. Hyperthyroidism patients were newly diagnosed, had a disease duration of under 2 months, and were aged 18 to 65 years. The study excluded patients with uncontrolled infections, other autoimmune diseases, pregnancy or lactation. Clinical symptoms, serum thyroxine and TRAb, thyroid ultrasound, and orbital computed tomography formed the basis for the diagnoses. PBMCs were isolated from 8 to 10 ml of fresh peripheral blood by Ficoll-Paque density gradient centrifugation. Total RNA was extracted with Trizol reagent, and quality was checked on an Agilent 2100 Bioanalyzer.

The TCR beta CDR3 regions were amplified from RNA transcripts. A first-round RT-PCR of the TCR CDR3 used the HTBI primer set with the Qiagen OneStep RT-PCR kit. Libraries were constructed in a second round of multiplex PCR, after which size selection and purification were performed. Libraries were sequenced paired-end with 100 bp reads on an Illumina HiSeq2000. Under the source paper's analysis protocol: SOAPnuke was used to process the raw data, throwing out any read that contained adapters or uncalled bases, had a mean Phred below 15, or lacked an exact constant-primer or identifier match. High-quality paired reads were merged with COPE v1.2.5, and unique nucleotide sequences were defined as clonotypes. MiTCR v1.1 was used to align clonotypes to the IMGT TRBV, TRBD and TRBJ reference segments. Only V-J combinations with frequency above 0.0001, covering 99% to 99.2% of repertoires, were analysed. The TCS score was defined as F50 (clonal expansion) divided by E x V (chaos), with BLOSUM62-based TCRdist calculated between CDR3 peptides within each V-J. Welch's t-statistics and random forest reduced roughly 540 V-J features to roughly 13, which were used in a naive Bayes classifier (R e1071). TCRdb reran the public reads through fastp at Q25 and MiXCR, keeping productive beta chains. Duplicate CDR3 protein sequences are folded into a single record with the most common DNA and genes. These V and J calls derive from TCRdb rather than the authors' analysis. This sample has a few hundred thousand distinct CDR3 sequences in its table, and just under 25% of those were observed once. The ten top clones hold more than 60% of the sample.

The chain is made from TRBV12-3 or TRBV12-4 and TRBJ2-1; the junction holds 9 bases that match TRBD2. This clonotype was obtained from a man in his fifties with Graves' hyperthyroidism. Sequenced: blood. The nucleotide sequence reads TGTGCCAGCAACTTAGCGGGAGCATCCTCGACGCCCCACAATGAGCAGTTCTTC. Translated, this is CASNLAGASSTPHNEQFF.